The source of this T cell receptor beta chain is a study of OX40 agonist ivuxolimab in advanced cancers. Assay: immunoSEQ multiplex PCR; the TCRdb copy retains only in-frame clones and omits some. In the table there are about 78,000 clones, around 86% of which are singletons. This CDR3 is 14 amino acids long. CDR1 SNHLY and CDR2 FYNNEI come from the germline V gene. V shed 0 bases and J shed 5 bases, with 7 bases lying between them. The chain carries TRBV2 and TRBJ1-4; the D is unclear. The TCR was taken from an adult with an advanced solid tumor such as melanoma, head and neck, liver or kidney cancer. The specimen was CD4+ or CD8+ T cells sorted from blood, collected in a trial of the OX40 agonist ivuxolimab. CDR3 DNA sequence: TGTGCCAGCAGTGAAGCCCGGGGAAATGAAAAACTGTTTTTT. Translated, it gives CASSEARGNEKLFF.